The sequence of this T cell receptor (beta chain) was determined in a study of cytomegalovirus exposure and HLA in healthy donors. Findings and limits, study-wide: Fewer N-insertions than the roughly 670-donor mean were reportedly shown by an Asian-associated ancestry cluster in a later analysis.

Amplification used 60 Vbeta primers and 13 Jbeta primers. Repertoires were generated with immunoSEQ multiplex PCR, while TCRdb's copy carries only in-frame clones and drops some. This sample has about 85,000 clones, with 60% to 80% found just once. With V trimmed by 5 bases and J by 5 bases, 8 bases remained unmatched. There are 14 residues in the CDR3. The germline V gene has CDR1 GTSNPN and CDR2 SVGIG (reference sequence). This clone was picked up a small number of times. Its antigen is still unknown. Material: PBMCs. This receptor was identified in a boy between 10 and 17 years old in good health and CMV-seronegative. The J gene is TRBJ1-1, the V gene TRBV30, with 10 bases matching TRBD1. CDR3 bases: TGTGCCTGGGTTACCGGGACAGGGGTGACTGAAGCTTTCTTT. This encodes CAWVTGTGVTEAFF.